This TCR beta chain was recovered during a study of T cell responses to AZD1222 COVID-19 vaccine. General observations from the study: Spike-wide coverage was observed for vaccine-associated CD4 TCRs, with dominant responses at 160-218 and 743-854. Most donors were white British, females outnumbered males, and clonal diversity was possibly underestimated.

Using immunoSEQ multiplex PCR, the repertoire was profiled, and TCRdb retains in-frame clones only, with some absent. This sample has some 140,000 clones, with roughly nine tenths found just once. CDR3 length equals 15 residues. Germline lookup yields CDR1 SGHRS and CDR2 YFSETQ. The V end was cut by 0 bases, the J end by 5 bases, with 14 bases between. This clone was detected only once. Antigen specificity is unknown. Sample: peripheral blood, taken on day 0 of MenACWY control vaccination. This rearrangement joins TRBV5-1 to TRBJ2-5; possibly TRBD1 for D (6 bases). The sequence was collected from an adult in good health. In DNA form, the CDR3 reads TGCGCCAGCAGCTTGGAGAGCAGGGGTTGGGAGACCCAGTACTTC. It codes for CASSLESRGWETQYF.